This T cell receptor (beta chain) derives from a study of blood T cell repertoires in COVID-19 (dated by TCRdb to the early 2020s). Broadly, across the study: Samples from collaborators originated in the United States, Italy and Spain and spanned both the acute and convalescent phases of COVID-19. The material from the prospective study consisted of cDNA or gDNA derived from T cells, B-cell-depleted T cells, or PBMCs. Subjects who had been exposed to COVID-19, were actively infected with it, or had recovered from it provided the deeply sampled blood TCRbeta repertoires that made up the dataset. The repertoires were released in a freely available public database meant as a resource for research on the immune response to SARS-CoV-2. The samples were drawn from the first 160 participants of the ongoing ImmuneRACE study and from about 1,200 subjects provided by 6 global collaborators. Sample metadata almost always included a de-identified subject ID, COVID-19 status, age in years and sex. Where available, HLA class I and class II types were obtained from metadata supplied by the sample provider rather than from assay-based typing.

Collaborating institutions collected whole blood in K2EDTA tubes following their own protocols. For TCRbeta analysis, collaborator samples were shipped as frozen whole blood, as isolated PBMCs, or as DNA extracted from either sample type. V was cut back by 5 bases and J by 1 base, leaving a gap of 11 bases between them. The cysteine opens and the phenylalanine closes a CDR3 of 15 amino acids. This entry keeps only the CDR3 DNA: 45 bases, framed from base 1. CDR1 and CDR2 (MNHEY, SVGAGI) derive from the germline V gene. This clone occurred a few times. The specificity of this receptor is unknown. No base quality values were provided; no much bigger clone lies one nucleotide off. What the research found in general, with its limitations: Clinical and demographic metadata were provided uncurated, with the amount varying by source and participant.

TCRbeta CDR3 regions were amplified from genomic DNA by means of the immunoSEQ Assay, a bias-controlled multiplex PCR. The paper's data handling went like this. The number of nucleated cells in each sample was estimated from the amplification of reference gene primers within the assay. Sequence reads were collapsed and filtered to measure the absolute abundance of every unique TCRbeta CDR3 rearrangement. For each sample, productive Simpson clonality was calculated as the square root of Simpson's diversity index across productive rearrangements. The table was pulled from immuneACCESS by TCRdb, which kept in-frame rearrangements only. Such tables lose some clones; where checked, under half of the loss comes from unresolved V genes, and the rest has no known cause. Clone size and the V and J calls come from that table; the DNA yielded D and trimming. In all, the sample holds 150,000 or so clones, and roughly four fifths of those were seen once. Clones ranked in the top ten supply over 12% of the sample.

This receptor was identified in a human donor with acute or convalescent COVID-19. The donor label of this sample is uncertain. Material: peripheral blood. The chain joins TRBV6-5 to TRBJ2-2; the D gene is perhaps TRBD2, on 5 matching bases. The CDR3 region: CASSRKGRNTGELFF. The nucleotides read TGTGCCAGCAGTAGGAAAGGGAGGAACACCGGGGAGCTGTTTTTT.